This T cell receptor (beta chain) was captured in a study of post-analysis software for immune sequencing data. cDNA libraries of TCR beta carried unique molecular identifiers. TCRdb ran MiXCR on the PCR reads and lists one entry per CDR3 protein. The sample lists under 200,000 distinct CDR3 sequences, roughly 40% occurring once. The CDR3 has 16 amino acids. V was trimmed by 8 bases and J by 9 bases, leaving 26 bases between them. The clonotype comes from a girl aged 5-17 years with multiple sclerosis. This chain uses TRBV6-7 with TRBJ2-1; tentatively, D is TRBD2 (6 bases). TRBV6-7 counts as an open reading frame of uncertain function. The specimen comprised blood, sampled after autologous hematopoietic stem cell transplantation. CDR3 residues: CASVIRTKRKKGEQFF. For the CDR3, the DNA is TGTGCCAGCGTTATCAGGACTAAGCGGAAGAAAGGTGAGCAGTTCTTC.